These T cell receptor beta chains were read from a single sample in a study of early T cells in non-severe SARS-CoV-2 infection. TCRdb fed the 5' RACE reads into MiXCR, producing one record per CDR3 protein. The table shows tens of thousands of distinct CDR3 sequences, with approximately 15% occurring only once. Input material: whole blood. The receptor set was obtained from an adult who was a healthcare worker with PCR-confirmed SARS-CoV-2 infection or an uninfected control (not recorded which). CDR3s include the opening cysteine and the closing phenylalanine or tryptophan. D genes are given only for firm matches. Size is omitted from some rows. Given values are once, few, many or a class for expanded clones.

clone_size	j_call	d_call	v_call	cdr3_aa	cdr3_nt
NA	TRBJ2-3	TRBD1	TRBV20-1	CSASLWQGAITDTQYF	TGCAGTGCTAGCCTCTGGCAGGGGGCAATCACAGATACGCAGTATTTT
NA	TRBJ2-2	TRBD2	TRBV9	CASSGAGATGELFF	TGTGCCAGCAGCGGAGCGGGAGCAACCGGGGAGCTGTTTTTT
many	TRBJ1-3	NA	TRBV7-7	CASSLAAGSGNTIYF	TGTGCCAGCAGCTTAGCGGCAGGCTCTGGAAACACCATATATTTT
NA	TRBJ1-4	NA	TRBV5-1	CASSLVPEGEKLFF	TGCGCCAGCAGCTTGGTACCCGAGGGCGAAAAACTGTTTTTT
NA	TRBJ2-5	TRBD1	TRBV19	CASSIQGVETQYF	TGTGCCAGTAGTATCCAGGGGGTGGAGACCCAGTACTTC
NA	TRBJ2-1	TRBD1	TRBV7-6	CASSLDPKLGTDYNEQFF	TGTGCCAGCAGCTTAGACCCGAAGCTCGGGACAGACTACAATGAGCAGTTCTTC
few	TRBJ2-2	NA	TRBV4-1	CASSQAARGPLGELFF	TGCGCCAGCAGCCAAGCTGCCAGGGGACCTCTCGGGGAGCTGTTTTTT
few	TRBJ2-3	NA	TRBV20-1	CSARGLPLKPDTQYF	TGCAGTGCTAGAGGGCTTCCCCTGAAACCAGATACGCAGTATTTT
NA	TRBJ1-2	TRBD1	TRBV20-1	CSANRQGDGYTF	TGCAGTGCCAACCGACAGGGCGATGGCTACACCTTC
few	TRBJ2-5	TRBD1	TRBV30	CAWSNTGVETQYF	TGTGCCTGGAGTAATACAGGGGTAGAGACCCAGTACTTC
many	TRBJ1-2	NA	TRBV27	CASKDIPEGYTF	TGTGCCAGCAAGGACATTCCCGAAGGCTACACCTTC
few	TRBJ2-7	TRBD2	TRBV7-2	CASRGAGGSYEQYF	TGTGCCAGCAGAGGTGCGGGAGGGAGTTATGAGCAGTACTTC
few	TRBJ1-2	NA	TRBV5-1	CASSLSTGPSDVYGYTF	TGCGCCAGCAGCTTGTCGACCGGTCCTTCGGATGTTTACGGCTACACCTTC
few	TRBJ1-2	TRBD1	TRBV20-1	CSGRDRHYGYTF	TGCAGTGGAAGGGACAGACACTATGGCTACACCTTC
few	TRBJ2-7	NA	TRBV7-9	CASSLGPDSVYF	TGTGCCAGCAGCTTAGGCCCGGACTCTGTGTACTTC
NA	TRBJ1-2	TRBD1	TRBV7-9	CASSSGQGKYGYTF	TGTGCCAGCAGCTCAGGACAGGGGAAGTATGGCTACACCTTC
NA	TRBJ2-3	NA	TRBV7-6	CASSPFRPDTQYF	TGTGCCAGCAGCCCTTTCCGCCCCGATACGCAGTATTTT
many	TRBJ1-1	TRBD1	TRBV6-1	CASSEWTGLEAFF	TGTGCCAGCAGTGAGTGGACAGGGTTAGAAGCTTTCTTT
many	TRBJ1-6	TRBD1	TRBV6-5	CASSYRLRQGASPLHF	TGTGCCAGCAGTTACAGGTTAAGACAGGGCGCGTCACCCCTCCACTTT
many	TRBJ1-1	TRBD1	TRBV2	CASCFGQGVTEAFF	TGTGCCAGCTGCTTCGGACAGGGAGTCACTGAAGCTTTCTTT
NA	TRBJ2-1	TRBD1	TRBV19	CASSILGQGAGNEQFF	TGTGCCAGTAGTATTCTGGGACAGGGGGCCGGCAATGAGCAGTTCTTC
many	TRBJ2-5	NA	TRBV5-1	CASSLGRSGAETQYF	TGCGCCAGCAGCTTGGGCAGGAGTGGGGCGGAGACCCAGTACTTC
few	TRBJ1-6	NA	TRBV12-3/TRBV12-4	CASSDGYSSPLHF	TGTGCCAGCAGTGACGGATATAGTTCACCCCTCCACTTT
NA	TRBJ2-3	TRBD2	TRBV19	CASSMSSSGSGGYTQYF	TGTGCCAGTAGTATGTCCTCAAGCGGGAGTGGAGGATATACGCAGTATTTT
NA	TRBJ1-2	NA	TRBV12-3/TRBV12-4	CASSLDSGLNGYTF	TGTGCCAGCAGTTTAGACAGCGGGCTGAATGGCTACACCTTC
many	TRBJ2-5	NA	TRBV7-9	CASSPIYPGETQYF	TGTGCCAGCAGCCCCATATACCCTGGGGAGACCCAGTACTTC
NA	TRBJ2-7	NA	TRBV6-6	CATKGPRAEQYF	TGTGCCACCAAGGGTCCGCGGGCCGAGCAGTACTTC
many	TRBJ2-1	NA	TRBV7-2	CASSLEIGPNNEQFF	TGTGCCAGCAGCTTAGAAATAGGGCCGAACAATGAGCAGTTCTTC
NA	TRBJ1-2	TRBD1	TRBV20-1	CSATGGGNYGYTF	TGCAGTGCTACCGGAGGGGGCAACTATGGCTACACCTTC
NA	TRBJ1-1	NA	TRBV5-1	CASSLGKAEAFF	TGCGCCAGCAGCCTGGGGAAGGCTGAAGCTTTCTTT
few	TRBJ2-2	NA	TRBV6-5	CASSPTLTGELFF	TGTGCCAGCAGTCCCACCCTAACCGGGGAGCTGTTTTTT